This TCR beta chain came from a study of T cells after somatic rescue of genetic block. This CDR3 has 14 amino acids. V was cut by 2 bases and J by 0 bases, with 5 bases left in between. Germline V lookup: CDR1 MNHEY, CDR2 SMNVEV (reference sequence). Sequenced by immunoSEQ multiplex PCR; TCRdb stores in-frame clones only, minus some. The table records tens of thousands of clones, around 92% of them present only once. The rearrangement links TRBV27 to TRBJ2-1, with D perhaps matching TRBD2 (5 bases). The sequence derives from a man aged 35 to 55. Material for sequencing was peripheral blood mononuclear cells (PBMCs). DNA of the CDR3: TGTGCCAGCAGTTTAGGGAGCTCCTACAATGAGCAGTTCTTC. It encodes CASSLGSSYNEQFF.